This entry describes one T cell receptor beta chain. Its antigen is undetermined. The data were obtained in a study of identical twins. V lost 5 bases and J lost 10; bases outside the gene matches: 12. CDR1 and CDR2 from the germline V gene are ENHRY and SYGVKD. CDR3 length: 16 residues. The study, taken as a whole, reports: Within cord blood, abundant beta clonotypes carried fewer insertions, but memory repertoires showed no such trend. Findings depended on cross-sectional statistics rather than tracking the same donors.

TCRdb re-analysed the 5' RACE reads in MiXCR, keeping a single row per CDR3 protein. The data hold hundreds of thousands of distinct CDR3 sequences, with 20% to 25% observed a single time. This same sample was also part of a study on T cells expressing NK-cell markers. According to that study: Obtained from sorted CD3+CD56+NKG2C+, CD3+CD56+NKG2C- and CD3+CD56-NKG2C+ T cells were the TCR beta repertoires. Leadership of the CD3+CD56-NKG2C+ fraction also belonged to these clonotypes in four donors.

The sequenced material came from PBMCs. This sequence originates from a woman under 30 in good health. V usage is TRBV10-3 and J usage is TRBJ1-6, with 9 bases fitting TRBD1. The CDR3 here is CAISPGTGSVGSPLHF. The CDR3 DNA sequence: TGTGCCATCAGTCCCGGGACAGGGTCTGTAGGCTCACCCCTCCACTTT.